These 21 T cell receptor beta chains were sequenced from one sample in a study of blood T cells in healthy people across ages (dated by TCRdb to between 2014 and 2017). The library was made by 5' RACE. Reads for this sample came from an Illumina HiSeq 2500. A second PCR of 7 to 11 cycles was performed with a sample-barcoded 5' primer and a J-beta primer mix. The public reads were reprocessed in TCRdb via fastp at Q25 and MiXCR, keeping in-frame beta chains. Each CDR3 protein appears once, grouped with its most common genes and DNA. The sample table lists around 650,000 distinct CDR3 sequences, around 41% of them with a count of one. The ten largest clones take up about 30% of the sample. The sequenced sample was blood. Every receptor here comes from a man aged 80 or over in good health.

A few counts support this clonotype. CDR3 nucleotides: TGTGCCACCTCTCGGCAGGGTCGATATGGCTACACCTTC. Amino acid sequence: CATSRQGRYGYTF. V usage is TRBV27 and J usage is TRBJ1-2, with D possibly matching TRBD1 (5 bases). Germline CDR1 MNHEY, CDR2 SMNVEV (reference sequence). The CDR3 sequence is 13 residues long. Trimming stripped 10 bases from V and 5 bases from J, with 17 bases between.

The rearrangement joins TRBV28 to TRBJ2-6; the match to TRBD1 covers 7 bases. V lost 7 bases, J lost 1 base, and 4 bases stayed unmatched. The CDR3 totals 15 residues. Germline CDR1 MDHEN, CDR2 SYDVKM. The CDR3 is CASNEQGSGANVLTF. The CDR3 nucleotides read TGTGCCAGCAATGAACAGGGGTCTGGGGCCAACGTCCTGACTTTC.

Ten or more counts support this clonotype. This chain uses TRBV3-1 with TRBJ2-3; D is undetermined. From germline, CDR1 is LGHDT and CDR2 YNNKEL (reference sequence). The V end was cut by 1 base, the J end by 6 bases, with 8 bases between. The CDR3 length is 13 residues. CDR3 amino acids: CASSQGRRDTQYF. The DNA of the CDR3 is TGTGCCAGCAGCCAAGGCCGCCGGGATACGCAGTATTTT.

This chain links TRBV15 with TRBJ1-2; 8 positions match TRBD1. The CDR3 is made up of 15 amino acids. Germline lookup yields CDR1 LNHNV and CDR2 YYDKDF (reference sequence). After removal of 0 bases from V and 6 bases from J, the junction contained 6 bases not matched to a gene. The CDR3 coding sequence is TGTGCCACCAGCAGAGATGGAGGGACAGGCCATGGCTACACCTTC. Translating it yields CATSRDGGTGHGYTF. The whole variable domain, filled in from reference TRBV15 and TRBJ1-2, reads DAMVIQNPRYQVTQFGKPVTLSCSQTLNHNVMYWYQQKSSQAPKLLFHYYDKDFNNEADTPDNFQSRRPNTSFCFLDIRSPGLGDTAMYLCATSRDGGTGHGYTFGSGTRLTVV.

This clonotype was detected a few times. The chain is built from TRBV6-2 or TRBV6-3 and TRBJ2-5; D gene uncertain. Germline V gives CDR1 MNHEY, CDR2 SVGEGT. The CDR3 is 13 residues long. The V end was cut by 6 bases, the J end by 2 bases, with 10 bases between. The CDR3 spells CASSFRPQETQYF. The CDR3 DNA follows: TGTGCCAGCAGCTTCCGGCCGCAAGAGACCCAGTACTTC.

DNA of the CDR3: TGTGCCAGCAGTTACTCGTCACTAGAGCAAACTAGCACAGATACGCAGTATTTT. Protein sequence: CASSYSSLEQTSTDTQYF. This sequence joins TRBV6-5 and TRBJ2-3; D may be TRBD2 (5 bases). The germline V gene encodes CDR1 MNHEY and CDR2 SVGAGI. V was pared by 0 bases and J by 0 bases, with 16 bases between. This CDR3 contains 18 residues.

The gene calls are TRBV12-3 or TRBV12-4 and TRBJ2-3, with 8 bases matching TRBD1. Unmatched junction bases numbered 3, after V lost 6 bases and J lost 4 bases. The CDR3 is 13 amino acids. The chain's CDR3 is CASSSDRADTQYF. The CDR3, as DNA: TGTGCCAGCAGCTCGGACAGGGCAGATACGCAGTATTTT.

This clonotype came up a few times. With a much larger clone just one base away, this may be a read error. This sequence joins TRBV29-1 and TRBJ2-7; either TRBD1 or TRBD2 may fit D (6 bases each). The J call is doubtful: the DNA matches TRBJ2-5 better. In germline, CDR1 is SQVTM, CDR2 ANQGSEA. CDR3 length: 13 residues. The CDR3 region is CSVRAGGGETQYF. In DNA, the CDR3 is TGCAGCGTTCGTGCCGGGGGCGGAGAGACCCAGTACTTC.

This clonotype was found a few times. This chain links TRBV6-2 or TRBV6-3 with TRBJ2-1, with D possibly being TRBD2 (6 bases). The germline V gene encodes CDR1 MNHEY and CDR2 SVGEGT. The CDR3 sequence is 15 residues long. Trimming took 8 bases from V and 4 from J, leaving 18 bases between them. The CDR3 sequence: CASLLGLRGYNEQFF. CDR3 coding DNA: TGTGCCAGCTTGTTGGGGCTTCGGGGGTACAATGAGCAGTTCTTC.

The rearrangement links TRBV20-1 to TRBJ2-5; 7 nucleotides agree with TRBD1. From germline, CDR1 is DFQATT and CDR2 SNEGSKA (reference sequence). The CDR3 runs 12 residues. V trimming: 6 bases; J trimming: 4 bases; junction bases outside the gene matches: 5. The chain's CDR3 is CSAKAGGETQYF. As DNA, the CDR3 is TGCAGTGCAAAGGCAGGGGGAGAGACCCAGTACTTC.

The chain carries TRBV3-1 and TRBJ2-5; 8 bases are a match to TRBD2. Germline CDR1 LGHDT, CDR2 YNNKEL (reference sequence). V shed 5 bases and J 5 bases; nucleotides not matched to a gene: 10. This CDR3 contains 15 residues. The DNA of the CDR3 is TGTGCCAGCAGCAATTCGGGGACTAGGTCCGAGACCCAGTACTTC. It translates to CASSNSGTRSETQYF.

The rearrangement uses TRBV20-1 and TRBJ2-5; D uncertain. Germline V gives CDR1 DFQATT, CDR2 SNEGSKA (reference sequence). The CDR3 covers 11 residues. Trimming removed 6 bases from V and 11 bases from J, with 16 bases in between. CDR3 sequence: CSAEAADEQYF. The DNA for the CDR3 is TGCAGTGCAGAGGCAGCTGATGAGCAGTACTTC.

This clonotype was seen just once. The CDR3 protein is CASSTNQPQHF. For the CDR3, the DNA is TGTGCCAGCAGTACTAATCAGCCCCAGCATTTT. The rearrangement joins TRBV6-6 to TRBJ1-5; D remains ambiguous. The CDR3 runs 11 residues. The ends were cut back, 5 bases at V and 4 bases at J, with 3 bases in the middle. Germline CDR1 and CDR2: MNHNY and SVGAGI (reference sequence).

A few counts support this clonotype. The V call is TRBV6-1, the J call TRBJ2-5; D perhaps matches TRBD2 (6 bases). CDR1 MNHNS and CDR2 SASEGT come from the germline V gene. The CDR3 has 14 amino acids. The V and J ends lost 2 bases and 9 bases respectively, with 16 bases between them. The CDR3 sequence is CASSESWGTPAQYF. The CDR3, as DNA: TGTGCCAGCAGTGAATCGTGGGGGACTCCGGCCCAGTACTTC.

This chain uses TRBV7-2 with TRBJ2-2, with 9 bases fitting TRBD1. Germline trimming cut 4 bases from V and 1 base from J; bases unmatched to any gene: 1. Looked up from germline, CDR1 is SGHTA and CDR2 is FQGNSA. This CDR3 region has 15 residues. CDR3 in amino acids: CASSYRGRNTGELFF. CDR3 in DNA: TGTGCCAGCAGCTACAGGGGGCGGAACACCGGGGAGCTGTTTTTT.

This clonotype was seen more than once but under ten times. This chain links TRBV5-1 with TRBJ2-7; the match to TRBD2 covers 7 bases. Looked up from germline, CDR1 is SGHRS and CDR2 is YFSETQ. V gave up 0 bases and J gave up 7 bases; unmatched junction bases: 10. The CDR3 contains 15 residues. The CDR3 DNA is TGCGCCAGCAGCTTGGAGTCTAGCGGTGGCAATGAGCAGTACTTC. Translated: CASSLESSGGNEQYF.

CDR3 DNA: TGTGCCAGCTCACCAGTGGACAGCACCTACGAGCAGTACTTC. It yields the protein CASSPVDSTYEQYF. The V and J genes are TRBV18 and TRBJ2-7; the D gene is possibly TRBD1 (6 bases). Trimming pared 2 bases from V and 2 bases from J, leaving 10 bases between. Germline CDR1 reads KGHSH; CDR2 reads LQKENI. This CDR3 has 14 amino acids.

The CDR3: CASSLVDRRDTEAFF. The CDR3 DNA sequence: TGCGCCAGCAGCTTGGTAGACCGGCGGGACACTGAAGCTTTCTTT. The gene calls are TRBV5-1 and TRBJ1-1, with D unresolved. Trimming removed 0 bases from V and 3 bases from J, with 12 bases in between. Germline loops: CDR1 SGHRS, CDR2 YFSETQ. This CDR3 is built from 15 residues.

This clonotype was seen a few times. The J gene is TRBJ2-7, the V gene TRBV20-1; D is uncertain. V shed 0 bases and J shed 0 bases, with 15 bases lying between them. The CDR3 runs to 16 residues. The germline V gene encodes CDR1 DFQATT and CDR2 SNEGSKA (reference sequence). The CDR3 sequence is CSARDLERAVSYEQYF. CDR3 in DNA: TGCAGTGCTAGAGATCTCGAGCGAGCCGTCTCCTACGAGCAGTACTTC.

V gene TRBV5-1 combines with J gene TRBJ2-2; D is unclear. CDR1 and CDR2 (germline): SGHRS, YFSETQ. This CDR3 has 13 amino acids. V was cut by 6 bases and J by 6 bases, with 12 bases left in between. The CDR3 coding sequence is TGCGCCAGCAACTCGATGTCATCCGGGGAGCTGTTTTTT. Amino acids: CASNSMSSGELFF.

The table lists this clonotype with many counts. The rearrangement links TRBV12-3 or TRBV12-4 to TRBJ1-1; no firm D call. V dropped 3 bases and J dropped 3 bases, with 8 bases sitting between them. This CDR3 is built from 13 residues. The CDR3 protein is CASSLKGDTEAFF. The DNA of the CDR3 is TGTGCCAGCAGTTTGAAGGGCGACACTGAAGCTTTCTTT.